The 10 T cell receptor beta chains in this list originate from one sample, sequenced in a study of T cell responses to AZD1222 COVID-19 vaccine. Method: immunoSEQ multiplex PCR; TCRdb's copy keeps in-frame clones and lacks some. The sample contains about 170,000 clones, approximately 92% of which appear only once. The material sequenced was peripheral blood, taken on day 0 of AZD1222 vaccination. The receptors come from an adult in good health.

The V gene is TRBV6-1, the J gene TRBJ2-7; D gene uncertain. In germline, CDR1 is MNHNS, CDR2 SASEGT. The CDR3 is 15 residues long. V dropped 3 bases and J dropped 3 bases, with 15 bases sitting between them. In nucleotides, the CDR3 is TGTGCCAGCAGTGAGTCTAAATGGTTTGGCTACGAGCAGTACTTC. This sequence encodes CASSESKWFGYEQYF.

This clone was seen only once. The gene calls are TRBV27 and TRBJ2-7, with no clear D. This CDR3 is built from 14 residues. Trimming took 2 bases from V and 2 from J, leaving 10 bases between them. CDR1 and CDR2 from the germline V gene are MNHEY and SMNVEV (reference sequence). CDR3 nucleotide sequence: TGTGCCAGCAGTTTAACCGGGTCCCCCTACGAGCAGTACTTC. Its protein is CASSLTGSPYEQYF.

V and J are TRBV9 and TRBJ2-4; 10 bases are shared with TRBD1. J lost 0 bases, V lost 4 bases, and 4 bases had no gene match. The germline V gene encodes CDR1 SGDLS and CDR2 YYNGEE. The CDR3 has 16 residues. CDR3 DNA sequence: TGTGCCAGCAGCTCCGACAGGGGGCGAGCCAAAAACATTCAGTACTTC. This gives the protein CASSSDRGRAKNIQYF.

This clone was found once. The chain carries TRBV27 and TRBJ2-3; D may be TRBD1 (6 bases). Germline-derived CDR1 and CDR2 are MNHEY and SMNVEV (reference sequence). The CDR3 sequence is 17 residues long. V lost 4 bases to trimming and J lost 6 bases, with 23 bases between them. The CDR3 sequence is CASSSPSTGTPRDTQYF. For the CDR3, the DNA is TGTGCCAGCAGTTCTCCTTCGACAGGAACCCCAAGGGATACGCAGTATTTT.

The chain uses TRBV5-1 and TRBJ1-1, with 7 bases identical to TRBD1. The CDR3 totals 15 residues. Germline loops: CDR1 SGHRS, CDR2 YFSETQ. V gave up 3 bases and J gave up 1 base; unmatched junction bases: 6. Here the CDR3 reads CASSWDSHTNTEAFF. As DNA, the CDR3 is TGCGCCAGCAGCTGGGACAGCCACACGAACACTGAAGCTTTCTTT.

V and J are TRBV3-1 (or the pseudogene TRBV3-2) and TRBJ2-3; D remains unclear. This CDR3 region has 15 residues. From germline, CDR1 is LGHDT and CDR2 YNNKEL (reference sequence). The germline V and J ends were trimmed by 1 base and 0 bases, with 8 bases remaining between them. The CDR3, as DNA: TGTGCCAGCAGCCAAGCAAGATTTAGCACAGATACGCAGTATTTT. It translates to CASSQARFSTDTQYF.

V and J are TRBV4-1 and TRBJ2-7; possibly TRBD2 for D (5 bases). The CDR3 totals 12 residues. Trimming removed 1 base from V and 5 bases from J, with 6 bases in between. Germline CDR1 and CDR2: MGHRA and YSYEKL. The CDR3 here is CASSQVGDEQYF. CDR3 in DNA: TGCGCCAGCAGCCAAGTGGGAGACGAGCAGTACTTC.

J is TRBJ2-2 and V is TRBV21-1; TRBD1, the table's D call, lacks a check against the DNA. TRBV21-1 is classified as a pseudogene. This CDR3 has 17 residues. The CDR3 DNA is TGTGCCAGCAGCAAAGCTAAGACAGGGGGCTTGGCCGGGGAGCTGTTTTTT. Translating gives CASSKAKTGGLAGELFF.

The genes are TRBV7-2 and TRBJ1-1; no definite D call. Trimming pared 4 bases from V and 9 bases from J, leaving 15 bases between. This CDR3 comprises 13 residues. CDR1 and CDR2 from the germline V gene are SGHTA and FQGNSA. The CDR3 spells CASSSYYGKQAFF. Here the CDR3 DNA reads TGTGCCAGCAGCTCATATTACGGAAAACAAGCTTTCTTT.

The CDR3 sequence is CASSFNSGNTIYF. The CDR3 DNA reads TGTGCCAGCAGTTTTAACTCTGGAAACACCATATATTTT. The chain is built from TRBV27 and TRBJ1-3; no definite D call. The CDR3 extends over 13 amino acids. Trimming stripped 3 bases from V and 0 bases from J, with 3 bases between. Germline values: CDR1 MNHEY, CDR2 SMNVEV (reference sequence).